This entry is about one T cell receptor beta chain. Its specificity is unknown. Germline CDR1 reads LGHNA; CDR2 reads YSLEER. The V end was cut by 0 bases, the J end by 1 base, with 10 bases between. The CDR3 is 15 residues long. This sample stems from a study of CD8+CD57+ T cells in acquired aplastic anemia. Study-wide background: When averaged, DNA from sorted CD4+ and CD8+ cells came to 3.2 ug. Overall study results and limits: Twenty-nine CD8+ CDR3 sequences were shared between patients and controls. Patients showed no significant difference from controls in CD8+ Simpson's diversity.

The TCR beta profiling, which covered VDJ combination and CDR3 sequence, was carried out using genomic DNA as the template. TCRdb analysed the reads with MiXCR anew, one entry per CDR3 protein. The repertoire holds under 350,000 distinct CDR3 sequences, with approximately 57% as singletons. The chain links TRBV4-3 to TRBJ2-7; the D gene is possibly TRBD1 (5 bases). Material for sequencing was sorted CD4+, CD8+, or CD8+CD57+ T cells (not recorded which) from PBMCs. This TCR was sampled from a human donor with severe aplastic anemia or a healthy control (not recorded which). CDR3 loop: CASSQDPGNSYEQYF. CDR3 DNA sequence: TGCGCCAGCAGCCAAGACCCAGGGAATTCCTACGAGCAGTACTTC.